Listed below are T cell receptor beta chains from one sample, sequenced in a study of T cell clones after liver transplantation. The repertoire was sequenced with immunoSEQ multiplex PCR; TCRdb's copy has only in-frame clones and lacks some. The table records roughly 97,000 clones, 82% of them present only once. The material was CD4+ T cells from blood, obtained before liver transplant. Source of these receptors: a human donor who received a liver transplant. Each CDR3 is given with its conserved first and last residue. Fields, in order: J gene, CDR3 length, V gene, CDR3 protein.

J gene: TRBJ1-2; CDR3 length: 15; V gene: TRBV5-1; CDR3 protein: CASSPTGNNNYGYTF
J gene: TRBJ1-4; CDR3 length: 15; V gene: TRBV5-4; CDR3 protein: CASSYDGNLGEKLFF
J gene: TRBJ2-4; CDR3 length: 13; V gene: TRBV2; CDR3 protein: CASRVGSGIIQYF
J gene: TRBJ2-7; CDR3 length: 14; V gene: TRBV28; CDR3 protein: CASSRGQGAYEQYF
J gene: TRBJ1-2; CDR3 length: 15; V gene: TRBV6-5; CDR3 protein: CASSFTGNANYGYTF
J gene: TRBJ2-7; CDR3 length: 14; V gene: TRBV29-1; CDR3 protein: CSVREGGRSYEQYF
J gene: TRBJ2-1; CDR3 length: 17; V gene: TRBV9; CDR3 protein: CASSPFRVSGGGNEQFF
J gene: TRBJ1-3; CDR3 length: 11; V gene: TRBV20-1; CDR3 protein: CSASNRNTIYF
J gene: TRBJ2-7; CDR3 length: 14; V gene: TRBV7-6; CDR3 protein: CASSLRTGSYEQYF
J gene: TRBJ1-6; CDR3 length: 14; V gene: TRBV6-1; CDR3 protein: CASRRGTGDSPLHF
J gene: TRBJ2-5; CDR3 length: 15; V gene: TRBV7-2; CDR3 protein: CASSPNRGLVETQYF
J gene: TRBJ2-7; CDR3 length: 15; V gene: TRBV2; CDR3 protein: CASSESFQRGGRLYF
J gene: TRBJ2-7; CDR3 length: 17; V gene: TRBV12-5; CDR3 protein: CASGLVHGAGGGYEQYF